This T cell receptor (beta chain) was documented in a study of blood T cell repertoires in COVID-19. The wider study: From the United States, Italy and Spain came samples of acute and convalescent COVID-19. Nucleic acid was either cDNA or gDNA, and it came from T cells, B-cell-depleted T cells, or PBMCs.

The method was immunoSEQ multiplex PCR; TCRdb's version includes in-frame clones alone and lacks a portion of them. Seen here are tens of thousands of clones, more than 85% observed once, and the top ten hold roughly 1%. Allocation to cohorts depended on clinical history reported by the participants. The germline gives CDR1 SEHNR, CDR2 FQNEAQ (reference sequence). Trimming took off 5 bases at V and 4 bases at J, with 18 bases between the two ends. The CDR3 loop spans 15 amino acids. What was sequenced was PBMCs or T cells enriched from blood (not recorded which). The chain has TRBV7-9 and TRBJ2-7, with D tentatively TRBD1 (7 bases). This TCR was sampled from a woman aged 45-59 years with acute COVID-19. The CDR3 is CASSGGTASRYEQYF. The CDR3 DNA is TGTGCCAGCAGCGGGGGGACAGCGAGTAGATACGAGCAGTACTTC.